Sequencing of this T cell receptor (beta chain) was carried out in a study of control samples from healthy donors and cancer patients. The CDR3 is 18 amino acids. The V segment lost 5 bases and the J segment 3 bases; nucleotides outside the gene matches: 14. Germline V gene sequence: CDR1 PRHDT, CDR2 FYEKMQ (reference sequence). Sequencing was performed with immunoSEQ multiplex PCR; in TCRdb, only in-frame clones are kept and a portion is missing. The sample has about 110,000 clones, roughly 90% seen once. The receptor was derived from a woman aged 55-70 years with lung cancer. The chain recombines TRBV13 with TRBJ1-2, with 11 bases lining up with TRBD1. The sample comprised PBMCs. CDR3 loop: CASSTPIAGDRGYYGYTF. DNA for the CDR3: TGTGCCAGCAGCACCCCCATAGCAGGGGACAGGGGGTACTATGGCTACACCTTC. Full variable domain (missing parts from reference TRBV13 and TRBJ1-2): AAGVIQSPRHLIKEKRETATLKCYPIPRHDTVYWYQQGPGQDPQFLISFYEKMQSDKGSIPDRFSAQQFSDYHSELNMSSLELGDSALYFCASSTPIAGDRGYYGYTFGSGTRLTVV.